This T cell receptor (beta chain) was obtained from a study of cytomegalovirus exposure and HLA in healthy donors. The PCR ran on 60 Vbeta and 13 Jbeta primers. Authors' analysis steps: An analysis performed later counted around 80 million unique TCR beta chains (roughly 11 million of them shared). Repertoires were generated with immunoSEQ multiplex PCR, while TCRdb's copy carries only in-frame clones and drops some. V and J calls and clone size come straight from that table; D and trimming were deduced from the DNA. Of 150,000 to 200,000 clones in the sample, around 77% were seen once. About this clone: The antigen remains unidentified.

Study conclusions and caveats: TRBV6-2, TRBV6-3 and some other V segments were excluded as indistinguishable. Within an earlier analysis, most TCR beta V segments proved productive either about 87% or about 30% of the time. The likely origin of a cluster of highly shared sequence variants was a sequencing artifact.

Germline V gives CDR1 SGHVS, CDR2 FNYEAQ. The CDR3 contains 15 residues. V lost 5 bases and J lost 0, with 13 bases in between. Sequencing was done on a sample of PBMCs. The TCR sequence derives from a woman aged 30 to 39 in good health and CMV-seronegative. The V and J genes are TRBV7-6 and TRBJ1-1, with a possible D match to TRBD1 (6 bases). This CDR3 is CASSNYGQMNTEAFF. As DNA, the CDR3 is TGTGCCAGCAGCAATTACGGACAGATGAACACTGAAGCTTTCTTT.